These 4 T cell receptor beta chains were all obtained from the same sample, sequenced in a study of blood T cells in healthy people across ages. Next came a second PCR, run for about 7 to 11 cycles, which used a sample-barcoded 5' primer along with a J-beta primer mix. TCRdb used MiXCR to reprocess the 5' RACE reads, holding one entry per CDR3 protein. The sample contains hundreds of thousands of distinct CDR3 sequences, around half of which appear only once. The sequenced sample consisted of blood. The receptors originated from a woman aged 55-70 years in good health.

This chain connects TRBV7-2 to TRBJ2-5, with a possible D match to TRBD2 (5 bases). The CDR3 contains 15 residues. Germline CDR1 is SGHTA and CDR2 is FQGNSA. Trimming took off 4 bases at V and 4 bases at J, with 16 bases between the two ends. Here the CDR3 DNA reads TGTGCCAGCAGCTCCCGACGGGGATTCAGAGAGACCCAGTACTTC. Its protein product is CASSSRRGFRETQYF.

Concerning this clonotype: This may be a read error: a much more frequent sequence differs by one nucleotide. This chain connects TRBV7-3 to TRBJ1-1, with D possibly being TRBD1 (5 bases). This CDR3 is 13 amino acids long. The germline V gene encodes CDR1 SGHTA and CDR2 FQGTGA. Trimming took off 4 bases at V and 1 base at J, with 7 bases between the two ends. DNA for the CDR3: TGTGCCAGCAGCTGGGGCCGGAACACTGAAGCTTTCTTT. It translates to CASSWGRNTEAFF.

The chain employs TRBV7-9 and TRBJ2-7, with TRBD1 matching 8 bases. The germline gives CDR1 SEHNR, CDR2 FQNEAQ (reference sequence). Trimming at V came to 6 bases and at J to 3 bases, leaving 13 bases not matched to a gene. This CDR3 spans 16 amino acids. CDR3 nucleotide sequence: TGTGCCAGCAGTTACAACACTCGGACAGGGTTCTACGAGCAGTACTTC. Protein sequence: CASSYNTRTGFYEQYF. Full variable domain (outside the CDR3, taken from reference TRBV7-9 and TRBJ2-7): DTGVSQNPRHKITKRGQNVTFRCDPISEHNRLYWYRQTLGQGPEFLTYFQNEAQLEKSRLLSDRFSAERPKGSFSTLEIQRTEQGDSAMYLCASSYNTRTGFYEQYFGPGTRLTVT.

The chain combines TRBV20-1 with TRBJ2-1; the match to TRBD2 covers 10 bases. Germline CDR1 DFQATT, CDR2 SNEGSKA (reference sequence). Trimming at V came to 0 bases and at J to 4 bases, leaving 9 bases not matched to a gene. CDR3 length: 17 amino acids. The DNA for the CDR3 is TGCAGTGCTAGAGATTGGAAAGCAGCGGGAGGGTACAATGAGCAGTTCTTC. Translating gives CSARDWKAAGGYNEQFF.